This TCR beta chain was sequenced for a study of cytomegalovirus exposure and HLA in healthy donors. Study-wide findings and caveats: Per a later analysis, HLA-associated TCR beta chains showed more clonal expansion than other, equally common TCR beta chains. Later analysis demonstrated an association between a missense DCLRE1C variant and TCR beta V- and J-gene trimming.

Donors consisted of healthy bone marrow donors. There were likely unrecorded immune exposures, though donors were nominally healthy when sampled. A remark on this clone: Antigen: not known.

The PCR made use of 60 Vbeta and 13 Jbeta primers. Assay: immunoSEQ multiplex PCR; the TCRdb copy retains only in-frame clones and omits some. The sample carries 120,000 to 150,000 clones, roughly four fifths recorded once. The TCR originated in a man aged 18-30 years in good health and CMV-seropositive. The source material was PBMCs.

The CDR3 DNA is TGCAGCGTTGTTGGGGGGGGGACTAGCTTCTCCTACGAGCAGTACTTC. Translating gives CSVVGGGTSFSYEQYF. The rearrangement uses TRBV29-1 and TRBJ2-7; 9 bases match TRBD2. J was trimmed by 0 bases and V by 4 bases; bases with no gene match: 10. The CDR3 covers 16 residues. Per the germline V gene, CDR1 is SQVTM and CDR2 is ANQGSEA.